The 32 T cell receptor beta chains given below trace back to one sample, sequenced in a study of blood T cell repertoires in COVID-19. The method was immunoSEQ multiplex PCR; TCRdb's version includes in-frame clones alone and lacks a portion of them. The data show 250,000 or so clones, about 90% seen once. The specimen was PBMCs or T cells enriched from blood (not recorded which). Receptors originate from a man aged 45 to 65 who had been exposed to COVID-19.

The chain recombines TRBV5-1 with TRBJ1-6, with 8 nucleotides matching TRBD1. This CDR3 is 15 amino acids long. With 9 bases clipped from V and 0 bases from J, the junction kept 5 bases outside the gene matches. Germline V gene sequence: CDR1 SGHRS, CDR2 YFSETQ. CDR3 sequence: CATSTGDSYNSPLHF. The DNA of the CDR3 is TGCGCCACTTCGACAGGGGACTCCTATAATTCACCCCTCCACTTT.

The chain is built from TRBV11-3 and TRBJ1-4; D perhaps matches TRBD1 (5 bases). V was trimmed by 0 bases and J by 4 bases, leaving 12 bases between them. The CDR3 totals 16 residues. Germline assignment: CDR1 SGHNT and CDR2 YENEEA. CDR3 nucleotide sequence: TGTGCCAGCAGCTTAGAATTCGGGGGATATAATGAAAAACTGTTTTTT. Residues: CASSLEFGGYNEKLFF.

The chain employs TRBV19 and TRBJ1-1; possible D gene TRBD1, 5 bases. CDR1 is LNHDA and CDR2 is SQIVND in the germline V gene (reference sequence). Trimming pared 1 base from V and 3 bases from J, leaving 12 bases between. This CDR3 contains 15 residues. Here the CDR3 reads CASSIAPGYYTEAFF. CDR3 coding DNA: TGTGCCAGTAGTATAGCCCCAGGGTATTACACTGAAGCTTTCTTT.

The chain is built from TRBV11-2 and TRBJ2-3; D gene ambiguous. The CDR3 length is 17 residues. Trimming cost V 7 bases and J 1 base, with 21 bases left between them. Germline assignment: CDR1 SGHAT and CDR2 FQNNGV. The CDR3 nucleotides are TGTGCCAGCACTAAATTTGGCGTCCCCGGAGGCACAGATACGCAGTATTTT. It yields the protein CASTKFGVPGGTDTQYF.

This clone occurred a few times. This sequence joins TRBV19 and TRBJ1-1; 7 nucleotides align to TRBD1. The germline CDR1 and CDR2 sequences are LNHDA and SQIVND (reference sequence). The CDR3 runs 13 residues. J gave up 3 bases and V 4 bases, and 2 bases lay outside the gene matches. CDR3 residues: CASSKDRDTEAFF. The CDR3 nucleotides are TGTGCCAGTAGTAAAGACAGGGACACTGAAGCTTTCTTT. Full variable domain (outside the CDR3, taken from reference TRBV19 and TRBJ1-1): DGGITQSPKYLFRKEGQNVTLSCEQNLNHDAMYWYRQDPGQGLRLIYYSQIVNDFQKGDIAEGYSVSREKKESFPLTVTSAQKNPTAFYLCASSKDRDTEAFFGQGTRLTVV.

The chain uses TRBV18 and TRBJ1-3; D is unclear. Germline CDR1 KGHSH, CDR2 LQKENI. With 6 bases removed from V and 1 base from J, the gap between germline ends came to 16 bases. There are 16 residues in the CDR3. CDR3: CASSLDMVGSGNTIYF. The CDR3 coding sequence is TGTGCCAGCTCGCTTGACATGGTTGGTTCTGGAAACACCATATATTTT.

This clone showed up just a few times. The chain recombines TRBV2 with TRBJ1-3, with D unclear. V was cut by 7 bases and J by 0 bases, with 7 bases left in between. The CDR3 is 13 amino acids. CDR1 is SNHLY, CDR2 FYNNEI, per germline. CDR3 DNA: TGTGCCAGCAACAGCTACTCTGGAAACACCATATATTTT. This codes for CASNSYSGNTIYF.

The gene calls are TRBV28 and TRBJ1-2; 7 positions match TRBD1. Per germline, CDR1 MDHEN and CDR2 SYDVKM. The CDR3 extends over 14 amino acids. V was pared by 2 bases and J by 4 bases, with 4 bases of the junction left unmatched. The CDR3 region is CASSLTGDGYGYTF. The CDR3 DNA sequence: TGTGCCAGCAGTTTAACAGGGGACGGCTATGGCTACACCTTC.

This chain joins TRBV5-1 and TRBJ2-1, with D possibly matching TRBD2 (5 bases). Germline CDR1 reads SGHRS; CDR2 reads YFSETQ. The ends were cut back, 0 bases at V and 9 bases at J, with 7 bases in the middle. CDR3 size: 12 residues. The DNA for the CDR3 is TGCGCCAGCAGCTTGGAGGCGGGTGAGCAGTTCTTC. It is translated as CASSLEAGEQFF.

V and J are TRBV7-8 and TRBJ1-5, with a possible D match to TRBD1 (6 bases). V was shortened by 1 base and J by 1 base, with 8 bases between the two germline ends. The germline gives CDR1 SGHVS, CDR2 FQNEAQ. The CDR3 spans 15 residues. CDR3 bases: TGTGCCAGCAGCTTAGGGGGGCAAAGCAATCAGCCCCAGCATTTT. It specifies CASSLGGQSNQPQHF.

The chain couples TRBV25-1 to TRBJ1-2; D is ambiguous. This CDR3 comprises 13 residues. The V gene's germline CDR1 is MGHDK and CDR2 SYGVNS. Trimming left V 2 bases short and J 1 base short, with 5 bases between. The DNA for the CDR3 is TGTGCCAGCAGTGAAAACATTAACTATGGCTACACCTTC. It yields the protein CASSENINYGYTF.

This chain joins TRBV5-1 and TRBJ1-1; unclear D gene. Germline V lookup: CDR1 SGHRS, CDR2 YFSETQ. The CDR3 runs to 15 residues. The ends were cut back, 4 bases at V and 1 base at J, with 14 bases in the middle. Written as DNA, the CDR3 is TGCGCCAGCAGCGCCATTCCGGGAAGGAACACTGAAGCTTTCTTT. Its translation is CASSAIPGRNTEAFF.

The chain has TRBV7-2 and TRBJ2-7, with D hard to call. V was clipped by 2 bases and J by 0 bases, with 8 bases between them. CDR1 and CDR2 (germline): SGHTA, FQGNSA. The length of the CDR3 is 14 residues. The CDR3 protein is CASSLYGFSYEQYF. The CDR3 DNA reads as TGTGCCAGCAGCTTATACGGTTTCTCCTACGAGCAGTACTTC.

The chain recombines TRBV7-9 with TRBJ1-1; no clear D. Germline V gives CDR1 SEHNR, CDR2 FQNEAQ (reference sequence). This CDR3 has 13 amino acids. V gave up 3 bases and J gave up 6 bases, with 11 bases separating them. CDR3 DNA sequence: TGTGCCAGCAGCTTTCTGCGGCTACCTGAAGCTTTCTTT. This sequence encodes CASSFLRLPEAFF. Based on the CDR3 plus reference TRBV7-9 and TRBJ1-1, the full variable domain is DTGVSQNPRHKITKRGQNVTFRCDPISEHNRLYWYRQTLGQGPEFLTYFQNEAQLEKSRLLSDRFSAERPKGSFSTLEIQRTEQGDSAMYLCASSFLRLPEAFFGQGTRLTVV.

The genes are TRBV30 and TRBJ1-2; D might be TRBD1 (6 bases). Germline values: CDR1 GTSNPN, CDR2 SVGIG (reference sequence). Trimming removed 4 bases at V and 6 bases at J, with 9 bases between. CDR3 length: 11 amino acids. The CDR3 reads CAWTRGDGYTF. The CDR3 bases are TGTGCCTGGACCAGGGGTGATGGCTACACCTTC.

The chain links TRBV5-1 to TRBJ2-1; 7 positions agree with TRBD1. The V segment lost 1 base and the J segment 8 bases; nucleotides outside the gene matches: 3. The CDR3 consists of 13 residues. Germline V CDR1 and CDR2: SGHRS, YFSETQ. The CDR3 DNA is TGCGCCAGCAGCTTGACCGACAGGGATGAGCAGTTCTTC. Protein product: CASSLTDRDEQFF.

This clone was seen once. The chain carries TRBV10-2 and TRBJ1-5, with TRBD1 matching 11 bases. Germline values: CDR1 WSHSY, CDR2 SAAADI. V gave up 3 bases and J gave up 5 bases; unmatched junction bases: 6. The CDR3 runs 16 residues. The CDR3 sequence is CASSESGTGGHQPQHF. CDR3 nucleotides: TGCGCCAGCAGTGAATCCGGGACAGGGGGGCATCAGCCCCAGCATTTT.

The chain couples TRBV28 to TRBJ2-7; 7 bases match TRBD1. V lost 6 bases to trimming and J lost 5 bases; unmatched junction nucleotides: 13. Germline V gene data show CDR1 as MDHEN and CDR2 as SYDVKM. The CDR3 length is 15 residues. CDR3 residues: CASSRLTTGTDEQYV. Here the CDR3 DNA reads TGTGCCAGCAGCCGCCTTACTACAGGGACAGACGAGCAGTACGTC.

The J gene is TRBJ1-1, the V gene TRBV6-4; D may be TRBD1 (6 bases). The CDR3 runs 16 residues. Trimming removed 2 bases from V and 0 bases from J, with 13 bases in between. Germline CDR1 MRHNA, CDR2 SNTAGT. The CDR3 loop is CASSDQPQGMNTEAFF. In nucleotides, the CDR3 is TGTGCCAGCAGTGACCAGCCCCAGGGGATGAACACTGAAGCTTTCTTT.

The rearrangement links TRBV30 to TRBJ1-5; weak D call: TRBD1 (5 bases). V shed 3 bases and J shed 0 bases, with 12 bases lying between them. CDR1 and CDR2 (germline): GTSNPN, SVGIG (reference sequence). The CDR3 has 15 amino acids. The CDR3 DNA follows: TGTGCCTGGAGAGGTACGGGGGTTAGCAATCAGCCCCAGCATTTT. Protein sequence: CAWRGTGVSNQPQHF.

The chain links TRBV15 to TRBJ2-1, with TRBD1 matching 9 bases. The germline V gene has CDR1 LNHNV and CDR2 YYDKDF (reference sequence). V was clipped by 3 bases and J by 6 bases; unmatched bases: 15. This CDR3 has 18 residues. In DNA form, the CDR3 reads TGTGCCACCAGCAGGAGGGGGACAGGGCGAAAAGTAGGCAATGAGCAGTTCTTC. Its translation: CATSRRGTGRKVGNEQFF.

This clone was recorded once. In DNA, the CDR3 is TGTGCCAGCAGCACAGGGACGTTTTCGGGCTACACCTTC. Translation gives CASSTGTFSGYTF. The V gene is TRBV6-5, the J gene TRBJ1-2; maybe TRBD1 (6 bases). Trimming pared 6 bases from V and 8 bases from J, leaving 16 bases between. CDR1 and CDR2 from the germline V gene are MNHEY and SVGAGI. CDR3 size: 13 residues.

V usage is TRBV7-2 and J usage is TRBJ1-1; D ambiguous. The CDR3 extends over 14 amino acids. Trimming took off 3 bases at V and 1 base at J, with 9 bases between the two ends. The V gene's germline CDR1 is SGHTA and CDR2 FQGNSA. The CDR3: CASSLYGKNTEAFF. CDR3 DNA sequence: TGTGCCAGCAGCTTGTACGGGAAGAACACTGAAGCTTTCTTT.

The chain carries TRBV19 and TRBJ1-2, with D unresolved. CDR1 and CDR2 from the germline V gene are LNHDA and SQIVND (reference sequence). The CDR3 runs 14 residues. Trimming shortened V by 5 bases and J by 0 bases, and 10 bases separated the two germline ends. The CDR3 sequence is CASSPRGANYGYTF. Written as DNA, the CDR3 is TGTGCCAGTAGTCCACGCGGAGCTAACTATGGCTACACCTTC.

This chain uses TRBV30 with TRBJ2-6, with a possible D match to TRBD1 (5 bases). Germline CDR1 reads GTSNPN; CDR2 reads SVGIG (reference sequence). This CDR3 region has 13 residues. CDR3 sequence reads: CASDSTRANVLTF. The DNA of the CDR3 is TGTGCTTCCGACAGTACACGGGCCAACGTCCTGACTTTC.

This clone has only a few counts. This rearrangement joins TRBV27 to TRBJ1-2; D not resolved. V was shortened by 6 bases and J by 7 bases, with 15 bases between the two germline ends. Germline assignment: CDR1 MNHEY and CDR2 SMNVEV (reference sequence). There are 13 residues in the CDR3. The CDR3 bases are TGTGCCAGCAGCCCCCCGGGGAACGGTGGCTACACCTTC. This translates into CASSPPGNGGYTF.

The chain is built from TRBV5-1 and TRBJ2-3; 12 positions agree with TRBD2. J gave up 2 bases and V 1 base, and 8 bases lay outside the gene matches. The CDR3 length is 18 residues. Germline CDR1 is SGHRS and CDR2 is YFSETQ. CDR3 protein: CASSLFLAGGPDTDTQYF. CDR3 DNA: TGCGCCAGCAGCTTGTTTCTAGCGGGAGGGCCAGACACAGATACGCAGTATTTT.

This chain uses TRBV12-3 or TRBV12-4 with TRBJ2-1; D unclear. Trimming took off 6 bases at V and 6 bases at J, with 12 bases between the two ends. CDR3 length: 13 amino acids. CDR3 bases: TGTGCCAGCAGCCGAGCCATGGTCAATGAGCAGTTCTTC. Amino acids: CASSRAMVNEQFF.

The V call is TRBV5-6, the J call TRBJ1-1, with D possibly TRBD1 on 5 matching bases. This CDR3 comprises 15 residues. Deletions cut 4 bases from V and 3 bases from J, with 16 bases between. Germline V CDR1 and CDR2: SGHDT, YYEEEE. In nucleotides, the CDR3 is TGTGCCAGCAGCGCGGGGCGGGGGGTGTACACTGAAGCTTTCTTT. Amino acids: CASSAGRGVYTEAFF.

This clone has only one observation. CDR3 bases: TGTGCCAGCAGCTGGACAGGGGACTTGACAAATCAGCCCCAGCATTTT. Translation: CASSWTGDLTNQPQHF. The rearrangement links TRBV11-2 to TRBJ1-5; 9 bases are shared with TRBD1. CDR3 length: 16 amino acids. Per germline, CDR1 SGHAT and CDR2 FQNNGV. The J segment lost 4 bases and the V segment lost 4 bases, leaving 8 bases of the junction unmatched. Looking up the rest from reference TRBV11-2 and TRBJ1-5 gives the full variable domain: EAGVAQSPRYKIIEKRQSVAFWCNPISGHATLYWYQQILGQGPKLLIQFQNNGVVDDSQLPKDRFSAERLKGVDSTLKIQPAKLEDSAVYLCASSWTGDLTNQPQHFGDGTRLSIL.

The chain carries TRBV19 and TRBJ2-7, with D possibly being TRBD1 (5 bases). CDR1 is LNHDA, CDR2 SQIVND, per germline (reference sequence). The CDR3 contains 13 residues. V was clipped by 1 base and J by 6 bases, with 10 bases between them. In nucleotides, the CDR3 is TGTGCCAGTAGTATAGTCCAGGGTCGCGAGCAGTACTTC. This sequence encodes CASSIVQGREQYF.

The chain has TRBV7-9 and TRBJ1-1; TRBD1 agrees at 7 bases. The CDR3 spans 15 residues. Trimming cost V 5 bases and J 1 base; bases outside gene matches: 7. Germline CDR1 reads SEHNR; CDR2 reads FQNEAQ (reference sequence). CDR3 region: CASSERQGGNTEAFF. The CDR3 nucleotides read TGTGCCAGCAGCGAAAGACAGGGAGGGAACACTGAAGCTTTCTTT.